This TCR beta chain was sequenced during a study of regulatory T cells in long-lasting Graves disease. Regarding the study as a whole: Preferential use of TRBV28, TRBJ1-2 and TRBJ2-5 was seen in persistent disease.

Construction of the TCR beta libraries employed iRepertoire HTBI primers in conjunction with Arm-PCR of CDR3 regions. TCRdb re-called the multiplex PCR reads with MiXCR, one entry per CDR3 protein. The sample holds hundreds of thousands of distinct CDR3 sequences, around 15% seen once. Remarks on this clonotype: Its antigen is unidentified.

Time point denoted: newly diagnosed GD, antithyroid drugs for less than 3 months. Researchers made the TCR library from RNA that was extracted from PBMCs. The CDR3 length is 12 residues. Trimming left V 4 bases short and J 10 bases short, with 10 bases between. CDR1 and CDR2 (germline): MNHEY, SMNVEV (reference sequence). This sample was also put to use in a study of T cells in Graves' hyperthyroidism and ophthalmopathy. That investigation notes: The model anticipated ophthalmopathy a median about six months pre-onset.

The V gene is TRBV27, the J gene TRBJ1-4; D perhaps matches TRBD1 (5 bases). This sequence originates from a woman younger than 45 with Graves disease. The input for sequencing was peripheral blood mononuclear cells (PBMCs), taken at new diagnosis, from a patient treated with antithyroid drugs. CDR3 region: CASSSGPRKLFF. CDR3 nucleotides: TGTGCCAGCAGTTCGGGACCGAGAAAACTGTTTTTT.